This T cell receptor (beta chain) was found in a study of shared clonotypes between healthy human individuals. Trimming shortened V by 2 bases and J by 4 bases, and 16 bases separated the two germline ends. Per germline, CDR1 SGHNT and CDR2 YYREEE (reference sequence). The CDR3 loop spans 16 amino acids. At a deep level, the assay was run. Several immunoSEQ plates received, in even portions, the genomic DNA of each subset. Unsorted PBMC contributed 300 ng DNA, approximately 30,000 T cell genomes, to each replicate PCR. In the original workflow: ImmunoSEQ gave junction-only sequences without quality scores, so filtering differed. Generated by immunoSEQ multiplex PCR, the TCRdb table keeps only in-frame clones and is missing some. Clone size and the V and J calls come from that table; the DNA yielded D and trimming. The sample has roughly 490,000 clones, 70% to 80% seen once; the top ten hold 12%.

The TCR sequence derives from a middle-aged woman in good health. Some clones in this sample may be carry-over from other donors' samples. The chain carries TRBV5-4 and TRBJ2-1; unclear D gene. The material sequenced was PBMCs. In DNA, the CDR3 is TGTGCCAGCAGCTTATCCTACTATGGGATGTACAATGAGCAGTTCTTC. This sequence encodes CASSLSYYGMYNEQFF.